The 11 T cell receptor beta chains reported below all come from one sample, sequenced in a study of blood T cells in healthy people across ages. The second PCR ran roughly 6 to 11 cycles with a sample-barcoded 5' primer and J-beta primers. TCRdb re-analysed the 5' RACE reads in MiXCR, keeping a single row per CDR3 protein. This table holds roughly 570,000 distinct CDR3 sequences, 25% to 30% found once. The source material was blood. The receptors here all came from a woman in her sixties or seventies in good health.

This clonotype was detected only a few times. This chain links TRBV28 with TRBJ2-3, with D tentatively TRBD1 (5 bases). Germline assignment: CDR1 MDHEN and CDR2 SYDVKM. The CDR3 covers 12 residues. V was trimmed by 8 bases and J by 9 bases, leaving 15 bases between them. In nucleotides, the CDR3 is TGTGCCAGCGGATTAACAGGAGACACGCAGTATTTT. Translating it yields CASGLTGDTQYF.

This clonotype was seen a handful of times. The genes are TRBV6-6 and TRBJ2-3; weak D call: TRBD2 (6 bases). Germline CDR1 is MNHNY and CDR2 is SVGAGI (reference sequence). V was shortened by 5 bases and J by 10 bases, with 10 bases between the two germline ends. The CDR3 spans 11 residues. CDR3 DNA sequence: TGTGCCAGCAGTCCCAGACTAGCGCAGTATTTT. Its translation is CASSPRLAQYF.

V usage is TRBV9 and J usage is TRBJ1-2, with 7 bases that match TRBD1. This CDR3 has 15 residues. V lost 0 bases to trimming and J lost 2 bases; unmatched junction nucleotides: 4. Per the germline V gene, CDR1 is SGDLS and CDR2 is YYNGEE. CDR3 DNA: TGTGCCAGCAGCGTAGATACGACAGGGAACTATGGCTACACCTTC. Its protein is CASSVDTTGNYGYTF.

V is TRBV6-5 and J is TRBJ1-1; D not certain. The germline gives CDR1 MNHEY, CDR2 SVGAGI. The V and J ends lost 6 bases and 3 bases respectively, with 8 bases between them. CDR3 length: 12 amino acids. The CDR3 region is CASSVGDTEAFF. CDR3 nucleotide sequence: TGTGCCAGCAGCGTTGGAGACACTGAAGCTTTCTTT.

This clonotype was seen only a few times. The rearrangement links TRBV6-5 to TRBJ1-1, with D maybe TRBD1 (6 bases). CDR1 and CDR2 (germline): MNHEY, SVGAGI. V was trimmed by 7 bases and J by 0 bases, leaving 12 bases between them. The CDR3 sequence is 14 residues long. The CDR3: CASKKTGLNTEAFF. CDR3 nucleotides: TGTGCCAGCAAAAAGACAGGCTTGAACACTGAAGCTTTCTTT.

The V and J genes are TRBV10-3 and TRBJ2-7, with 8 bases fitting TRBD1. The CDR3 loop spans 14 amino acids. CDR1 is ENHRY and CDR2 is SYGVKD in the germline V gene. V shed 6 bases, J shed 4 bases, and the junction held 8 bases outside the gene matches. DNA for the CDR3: TGTGCCATCAGCAGGACAGGGTCGACGTACGAGCAGTACTTC. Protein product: CAISRTGSTYEQYF.

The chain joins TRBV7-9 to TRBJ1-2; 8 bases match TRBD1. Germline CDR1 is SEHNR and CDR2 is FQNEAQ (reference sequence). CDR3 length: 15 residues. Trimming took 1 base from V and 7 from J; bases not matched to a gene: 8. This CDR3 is CASSLDLDRVAGYTF. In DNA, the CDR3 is TGTGCCAGCAGCTTAGATTTGGACAGGGTGGCTGGCTACACCTTC.

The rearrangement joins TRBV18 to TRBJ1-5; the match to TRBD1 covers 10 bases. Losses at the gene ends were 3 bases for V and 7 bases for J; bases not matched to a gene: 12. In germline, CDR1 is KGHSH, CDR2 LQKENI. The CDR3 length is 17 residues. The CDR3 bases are TGTGCCAGCTCACCCCGGGGACAGGGGCGTTTGGTCCAGCCCCAGCATTTT. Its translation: CASSPRGQGRLVQPQHF. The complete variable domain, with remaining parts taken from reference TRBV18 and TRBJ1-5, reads NAGVMQNPRHLVRRRGQEARLRCSPMKGHSHVYWYRQLPEEGLKFMVYLQKENIIDESGMPKERFSAEFPKEGPSILRIQQVVRGDSAAYFCASSPRGQGRLVQPQHFGDGTRLSIL.

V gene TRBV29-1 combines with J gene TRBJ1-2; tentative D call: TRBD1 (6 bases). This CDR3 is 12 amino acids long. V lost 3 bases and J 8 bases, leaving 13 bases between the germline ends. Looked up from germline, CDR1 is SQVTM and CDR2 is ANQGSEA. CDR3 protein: CSVERGAQGYTF. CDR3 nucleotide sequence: TGCAGCGTTGAGCGGGGGGCGCAGGGCTACACCTTC.

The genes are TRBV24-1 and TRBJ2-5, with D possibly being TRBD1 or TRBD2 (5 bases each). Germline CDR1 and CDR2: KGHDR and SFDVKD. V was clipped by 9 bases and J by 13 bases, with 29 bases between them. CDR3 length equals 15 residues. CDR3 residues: CATYPQRGVNPQLYF. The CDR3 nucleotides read TGTGCCACCTACCCCCAGCGAGGGGTCAACCCCCAGCTGTACTTC.

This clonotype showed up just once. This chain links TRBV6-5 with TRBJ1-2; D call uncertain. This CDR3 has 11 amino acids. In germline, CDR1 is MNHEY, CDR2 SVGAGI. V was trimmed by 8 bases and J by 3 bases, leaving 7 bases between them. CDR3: CASSTYYGYTF. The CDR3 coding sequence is TGTGCCAGCTCGACGTACTATGGCTACACCTTC.